The next 10 T cell receptor beta chains were all read from a single sample in a study of long-term antiretroviral therapy in people with HIV. immunoSEQ v3.0 was run at survey level. The protocol was immunoSEQ multiplex PCR, while the TCRdb copy is restricted to in-frame clones and leaves out a portion. The sample yields 15,000 to 20,000 clones, 70% to 80% seen once. Sequencing used unsorted PBMCs, obtained at the start of antiretroviral therapy, before treatment. These receptors were taken from a man aged 18 to 35 with HIV.

The rearrangement joins TRBV19 to TRBJ2-7; maybe TRBD1 (6 bases). Between the trimmed V and J ends, which lost 3 bases and 3 bases, there was a span of 15 bases. The germline CDR1 and CDR2 sequences are LNHDA and SQIVND (reference sequence). CDR3 length: 15 residues. This CDR3 is CASSISLGRGYEQYF. The DNA of the CDR3 is TGTGCCAGTAGTATCTCTTTGGGCAGGGGCTACGAGCAGTACTTC. The full variable domain, rest sourced from reference TRBV19 and TRBJ2-7, is DGGITQSPKYLFRKEGQNVTLSCEQNLNHDAMYWYRQDPGQGLRLIYYSQIVNDFQKGDIAEGYSVSREKKESFPLTVTSAQKNPTAFYLCASSISLGRGYEQYFGPGTRLTVT.

The genes are TRBV7-9 and TRBJ2-3; 8 nucleotides agree with TRBD2. The V and J ends lost 1 base and 5 bases, in that order; junction bases with no gene match: 8. The CDR3 is 16 amino acids. Germline values: CDR1 SEHNR, CDR2 FQNEAQ (reference sequence). CDR3 nucleotide sequence: TGTGCCAGCAGCTTAGGAGCGGGAGCCCCCAAAGATACGCAGTATTTT. It yields the protein CASSLGAGAPKDTQYF.

The chain employs TRBV18 and TRBJ1-1; no clear D gene. V gave up 5 bases and J gave up 4 bases, with 20 bases separating them. Per the germline V gene, CDR1 is KGHSH and CDR2 is LQKENI. The CDR3 has 16 residues. The CDR3 loop reads CASSIRASVRGTEAFF. DNA of the CDR3: TGTGCCAGCTCAATCCGGGCCTCGGTAAGAGGCACTGAAGCTTTCTTT.

This clone was observed a few times. This chain joins TRBV5-6 and TRBJ2-2; TRBD2 matches 12 bases. The CDR3 loop spans 17 amino acids. V gave up 2 bases and J gave up 6 bases; unmatched junction bases: 8. The germline gives CDR1 SGHDT, CDR2 YYEEEE. For the CDR3, the DNA is TGTGCCAGCAGCTTCTCAATGACTAGCGGGAGTTCCGGGGAGCTGTTTTTT. It translates to CASSFSMTSGSSGELFF.

The chain links TRBV19 to TRBJ1-4; unclear D gene. Germline loops: CDR1 LNHDA, CDR2 SQIVND (reference sequence). The length of the CDR3 is 14 residues. V lost 7 bases to trimming and J lost 0 bases, with 9 bases between them. Written as DNA, the CDR3 is TGTGCCAGTAAGGACGGTGCAACTAATGAAAAACTGTTTTTT. Amino acid sequence: CASKDGATNEKLFF.

The chain has TRBV9 and TRBJ1-3, with 10 bases matching TRBD1. Unmatched junction bases numbered 4, after V lost 5 bases and J lost 2 bases. Germline-derived CDR1 and CDR2 are SGDLS and YYNGEE. CDR3 length equals 15 residues. CDR3 sequence (DNA): TGTGCCAGCAGTGCGGACAGGGGGGCTGGAAACACCATATATTTT. Residues: CASSADRGAGNTIYF. The full variable domain, with the rest looked up from reference TRBV9 and TRBJ1-3, is DSGVTQTPKHLITATGQRVTLRCSPRSGDLSVYWYQQSLDQGLQFLIQYYNGEERAKGNILERFSAQQFPDLHSELNLSSLELGDSALYFCASSADRGAGNTIYFGEGSWLTVV.

The chain joins TRBV28 to TRBJ2-7; D perhaps matches TRBD1 (6 bases). The CDR3 runs to 15 residues. The ends were cut back, 2 bases at V and 5 bases at J, with 16 bases in the middle. In germline, CDR1 is MDHEN, CDR2 SYDVKM. CDR3 loop: CASSLDRSRTHEQYF. The CDR3 DNA reads as TGTGCCAGCAGTTTAGACAGGTCAAGGACCCACGAGCAGTACTTC.

Only a few counts were recorded for this clone. CDR3 bases: TGTGCCAGCAGCCCGCTAGGACCCAGCACAGATACGCAGTATTTT. This translates into CASSPLGPSTDTQYF. The J gene is TRBJ2-3, the V gene TRBV7-2; D remains ambiguous. Germline values: CDR1 SGHTA, CDR2 FQGNSA. The V and J ends lost 5 bases and 0 bases respectively, with 12 bases between them. This CDR3 spans 15 amino acids.

This sequence joins TRBV15 and TRBJ2-1; TRBD2 agrees at 8 bases. Unmatched junction bases numbered 10, after V lost 0 bases and J lost 0 bases. CDR3 length: 19 residues. Germline assignment: CDR1 LNHNV and CDR2 YYDKDF (reference sequence). The CDR3 nucleotides read TGTGCCACCAGCAGAGATTTTTTTACTAGCGGACGCTCCTACAATGAGCAGTTCTTC. This sequence encodes CATSRDFFTSGRSYNEQFF.

The chain carries TRBV7-9 and TRBJ1-1, with D perhaps TRBD1 (6 bases). The CDR3 has 17 residues. Germline V lookup: CDR1 SEHNR, CDR2 FQNEAQ (reference sequence). V was trimmed by 2 bases and J by 0 bases, leaving 16 bases between them. In DNA form, the CDR3 reads TGTGCCAGCAGCTTAAACTGGGGGCTCGGCATGAACACTGAAGCTTTCTTT. Its protein product is CASSLNWGLGMNTEAFF.